The rows below give T cell receptor beta chains drawn from one sample of a study of T cell clones after liver transplantation. The data were produced by immunoSEQ multiplex PCR, yet TCRdb's version contains in-frame clones alone and is incomplete. The table lists nearly 55,000 clones, roughly 83% of them singletons, with about 8.1% in the top ten. Sequenced here: CD4+ T cells from blood, sampled before liver transplant. The receptors derive from a human donor who received a liver transplant. The CDR3 runs from the conserved cysteine through the conserved F or W. D genes are given only for firm matches. For some rows the clone size is stated as once, few or many, or as a class when expanded; others skip it.

j_call v_call clone_size d_call cdr3_aa cdr3_nt
TRBJ2-5 TRBV10-3 . . CAISAGRETQYF TGTGCCATCAGTGCGGGGAGAGAGACCCAGTACTTC
TRBJ1-5 TRBV9 . . CASNEGGGRYQPQHF TGTGCCAGCAATGAGGGGGGCGGAAGGTATCAGCCCCAGCATTTT
TRBJ2-5 TRBV5-4 . . CASTPGRGPQETQYF TGTGCCAGCACCCCGGGACGGGGGCCCCAAGAGACCCAGTACTTC
TRBJ1-5 TRBV5-8 . . CASSLGQPNQPQHF TGTGCCAGCAGCTTAGGACAGCCTAATCAGCCCCAGCATTTT
TRBJ1-2 TRBV9 . TRBD1 CASSVGIGQGARYGYTF TGTGCCAGCAGCGTAGGAATCGGGCAGGGGGCGCGTTATGGCTACACCTTC
TRBJ2-7 TRBV6-5 . . CASSYLRAGYEQYF TGTGCCAGCAGTTACTTGCGGGCGGGATACGAGCAGTACTTC
TRBJ2-1 TRBV10-3 . TRBD2 CAISEPRLAGGEQFF TGTGCCATCAGTGAGCCCCGACTAGCGGGAGGGGAGCAGTTCTTC
TRBJ2-7 TRBV6-6 . TRBD2 CASTGLTNYEQYF TGTGCCAGCACGGGACTAACAAATTACGAGCAGTACTTC
TRBJ1-3 TRBV30 . . CAWRPGAGSGNTIYF TGTGCCTGGAGGCCAGGGGCCGGCTCTGGAAACACCATATATTTT
TRBJ1-5 TRBV29-1 . . CSVEGGFGQPQHF TGCAGCGTTGAGGGGGGGTTCGGTCAGCCCCAGCATTTT
TRBJ2-7 TRBV5-1 . . CASSFSYEQYF TGCGCCAGCAGCTTCTCCTACGAGCAGTACTTC
TRBJ1-6 TRBV6-1 . . CASSEVVSSNSPLHF TGTGCCAGCAGTGAAGTCGTTTCAAGCAATTCACCCCTCCACTTT
TRBJ2-2 TRBV7-2 once TRBD2 CASSHGGTSLNTGELFF TGTGCCAGCAGCCACGGGGGGACTAGCCTAAACACCGGGGAGCTGTTTTTT
TRBJ2-3 TRBV7-2 once TRBD2 CASSYSGTSPQYF TGTGCCAGCAGCTACTCCGGGACTAGTCCGCAGTATTTT
TRBJ2-7 TRBV7-9 once . CASGSDYEQYF TGTGCCAGCGGTTCCGACTACGAGCAGTACTTC
TRBJ2-1 TRBV7-2 . . CASSSSAAGNEQFF TGTGCCAGCAGCTCAAGTGCGGCGGGAAATGAGCAGTTCTTC
TRBJ1-5 TRBV28 . . CASSLLRSNQPQHF TGTGCCAGCAGTTTACTAAGGAGCAATCAGCCCCAGCATTTT
TRBJ1-5 TRBV6-4 . TRBD1 CASRSDRDQPQHF TGTGCCAGCAGATCGGACAGGGATCAGCCCCAGCATTTT
TRBJ1-4 TRBV4-1 . . CASSQDSGEGEKLFF TGCGCCAGCAGCCAAGATTCGGGGGAGGGGGAAAAACTGTTTTTT
TRBJ1-1 TRBV5-4 . TRBD1 CASSWDRKNTEAFF TGTGCCAGCAGCTGGGACAGAAAGAACACTGAAGCTTTCTTT
TRBJ1-1 TRBV5-6 . . CASSWRENTEAFF TGTGCCAGCAGCTGGCGGGAGAACACTGAAGCTTTCTTT
TRBJ2-7 TRBV7-7 . . CASSSDYGAEQYF TGTGCCAGCAGCTCTGATTATGGGGCCGAGCAGTACTTC
TRBJ2-5 TRBV29-1 . . CSVPGVEETQYF TGCAGCGTCCCCGGGGTCGAAGAGACCCAGTACTTC
TRBJ2-1 TRBV29-1 . TRBD2 CSVEGREPSYNEQFF TGCAGCGTTGAGGGGCGGGAGCCTTCCTACAATGAGCAGTTCTTC
TRBJ2-5 TRBV19 . TRBD2 CASSDTSGHQETQYF TGTGCCAGTAGCGATACTAGCGGACACCAAGAGACCCAGTACTTC
TRBJ1-1 TRBV5-1 few . CASSLVVGADTEAFF TGCGCCAGCAGCTTGGTGGTGGGGGCGGACACTGAAGCTTTCTTT
TRBJ2-5 TRBV2 . . CASSVMGETQYF TGTGCCAGCAGTGTAATGGGGGAGACCCAGTACTTC
TRBJ1-3 TRBV14 . . CASSPAYRSPGNTIYF TGTGCCAGCAGCCCAGCCTACAGAAGCCCTGGAAACACCATATATTTT
TRBJ1-1 TRBV7-9 once . CASSSGLAEAFF TGTGCCAGCAGCTCAGGGTTGGCTGAAGCTTTCTTT
TRBJ1-6 TRBV7-9 . . CASRPEGGGHSPLHF TGTGCCAGCAGGCCCGAGGGGGGGGGACATTCACCCCTCCACTTT
TRBJ2-3 TRBV7-3 . TRBD2 CASSLKASGGSGMTDTQYF TGTGCCAGCAGCTTAAAAGCTAGCGGGGGCAGCGGAATGACAGATACGCAGTATTTT
TRBJ2-3 TRBV19 . TRBD1 CASRDRGRGGTDTQYF TGTGCCAGCAGGGACAGGGGGCGAGGGGGCACAGATACGCAGTATTTT
TRBJ2-7 TRBV4-1 . . CASKPTTGLYEQYF TGCGCCAGCAAGCCTACGACAGGTTTGTACGAGCAGTACTTC
TRBJ2-7 TRBV20-1 . . CSARLGEQYF TGCAGTGCTAGACTGGGCGAGCAGTACTTC